Shown below are 14 T cell receptor beta chains from a single sample sequenced in a study of blood T cell repertoires in COVID-19. Produced via immunoSEQ multiplex PCR; TCRdb's table is partial and in-frame only. The data contain roughly 100,000 clones, 70% to 90% of them singletons. Input material: peripheral blood. Source of these receptors: a man aged 50-60 years in a cohort sampled during active COVID-19.

This chain joins TRBV20-1 and TRBJ1-1; TRBD1 is a possible D gene (6 bases). Germline-derived CDR1 and CDR2 are DFQATT and SNEGSKA (reference sequence). V was trimmed by 3 bases and J by 7 bases, leaving 12 bases between them. This CDR3 spans 12 amino acids. CDR3 bases: TGCAGTGCTAGTCCCGGACAGTTTGAAGCTTTCTTT. It is translated as CSASPGQFEAFF.

This clone has a single count. This sequence joins TRBV19 and TRBJ2-3, with D possibly matching TRBD2 (7 bases). CDR3 length: 18 amino acids. V was trimmed by 5 bases and J by 0 bases, leaving 21 bases between them. Germline lookup yields CDR1 LNHDA and CDR2 SQIVND (reference sequence). The CDR3 spells CASSLQAGALTSTDTQYF. Written as DNA, the CDR3 is TGTGCCAGTAGTTTGCAGGCGGGGGCCTTGACTAGCACAGATACGCAGTATTTT. The entire variable domain, with the rest obtained from reference TRBV19 and TRBJ2-3, is as follows: DGGITQSPKYLFRKEGQNVTLSCEQNLNHDAMYWYRQDPGQGLRLIYYSQIVNDFQKGDIAEGYSVSREKKESFPLTVTSAQKNPTAFYLCASSLQAGALTSTDTQYFGPGTRLTVL.

The J gene is TRBJ2-3, the V gene TRBV5-1; D might be TRBD1 (5 bases). The CDR3 covers 16 residues. Germline V gene data show CDR1 as SGHRS and CDR2 as YFSETQ. Trimming cost V 0 bases and J 8 bases, with 19 bases left between them. The CDR3 coding sequence is TGCGCCAGCAGCTTGGTGGGCAGGGTCGGCGATGTTACGCAGTATTTT. Encoded protein: CASSLVGRVGDVTQYF.

The chain combines TRBV4-1 with TRBJ2-1; a weak D match, TRBD2 (6 bases). This CDR3 is built from 17 residues. Germline lookup yields CDR1 MGHRA and CDR2 YSYEKL. The V gene lost 4 bases and the J gene lost 4 bases, with 20 bases spanning the gap. DNA for the CDR3: TGCGCCAGCAGCCCAGTTCCGGGACTCCTCTCGTACAATGAGCAGTTCTTC. Translation: CASSPVPGLLSYNEQFF.

The chain combines TRBV4-2 with TRBJ1-2; weak D call: TRBD1 (5 bases). Trimming left V 4 bases short and J 3 bases short, with 21 bases between. The V gene's germline CDR1 is LGHNA and CDR2 YNFKEQ. This CDR3 contains 17 residues. CDR3 region: CASSLQGMTGVHYGYTF. DNA of the CDR3: TGTGCCAGCAGCCTTCAGGGTATGACCGGAGTACACTATGGCTACACCTTC.

The chain carries TRBV11-2 and TRBJ2-3; D is ambiguous. The CDR3 runs 16 residues. V was shortened by 4 bases and J by 2 bases, with 16 bases between the two germline ends. CDR1 and CDR2 (germline): SGHAT, FQNNGV. CDR3 residues: CASSSRPTGITDTQYF. In nucleotides, the CDR3 is TGTGCCAGCAGCTCCCGCCCGACGGGTATCACAGATACGCAGTATTTT.

This clone has only one observation. The chain employs TRBV11-3 and TRBJ2-7; maybe TRBD2 (5 bases). From germline, CDR1 is SGHNT and CDR2 YENEEA. This CDR3 contains 15 residues. Trimming took off 5 bases at V and 0 bases at J, with 14 bases between the two ends. As DNA, the CDR3 is TGTGCCAGCAGCAAACGTCCGGAGGTCTCCTACGAGCAGTACTTC. Translation: CASSKRPEVSYEQYF.

This rearrangement joins TRBV5-6 to TRBJ1-1; D not certain. Germline CDR1 is SGHDT and CDR2 is YYEEEE. CDR3 length equals 14 residues. V was clipped by 0 bases and J by 3 bases, with 9 bases between them. CDR3 in DNA: TGTGCCAGCAGCTTGGCTTTCGGGGACACTGAAGCTTTCTTT. As protein: CASSLAFGDTEAFF.

The V call is TRBV4-2, the J call TRBJ2-3; TRBD2 aligns across 10 bases. Germline V gene data show CDR1 as LGHNA and CDR2 as YNFKEQ. V trimming: 8 bases; J trimming: 8 bases; junction bases outside the gene matches: 16. The CDR3 is 16 amino acids. Here the CDR3 DNA reads TGTGCCAGCGGGTACGGGACAGCGGGGGGGCCGCGTACGCAGTATTTT. Residues: CASGYGTAGGPRTQYF.

The rearrangement uses TRBV6-5 and TRBJ1-1; 9 nucleotides match TRBD1. This CDR3 is built from 14 residues. Germline CDR1 and CDR2: MNHEY and SVGAGI. With V trimmed by 6 bases and J by 0 bases, 2 bases remained unmatched. The CDR3 is CASRGTGLNTEAFF. CDR3 in DNA: TGTGCCAGCAGGGGGACAGGGTTGAACACTGAAGCTTTCTTT.

This clone came up once. The V and J genes are TRBV18 and TRBJ1-1, with D hard to call. Germline assignment: CDR1 KGHSH and CDR2 LQKENI. The CDR3 is made up of 12 amino acids. The V end was cut by 6 bases, the J end by 1 base, with 6 bases between. Here the CDR3 reads CASSIPNTEAFF. Written as DNA, the CDR3 is TGTGCCAGCTCCATCCCGAACACTGAAGCTTTCTTT.

The CDR3 DNA reads TGTGCCAGTAGTTCCCGACGGGACAGGGGGCCCACCGGGGAGCTGTTTTTT. Encoded protein: CASSSRRDRGPTGELFF. The gene calls are TRBV19 and TRBJ2-2, with TRBD1 matching over 12 bases. The CDR3 spans 17 residues. V shed 5 bases, J shed 4 bases, and the junction held 8 bases outside the gene matches. Looked up from germline, CDR1 is LNHDA and CDR2 is SQIVND (reference sequence). Variable domain in full (rest from reference TRBV19 and TRBJ2-2): DGGITQSPKYLFRKEGQNVTLSCEQNLNHDAMYWYRQDPGQGLRLIYYSQIVNDFQKGDIAEGYSVSREKKESFPLTVTSAQKNPTAFYLCASSSRRDRGPTGELFFGEGSRLTVL.

This clone was found a few times. The chain links TRBV6-6 to TRBJ2-7; the match to TRBD2 covers 9 bases. Looked up from germline, CDR1 is MNHNY and CDR2 is SVGAGI (reference sequence). The CDR3 is 15 residues long. With V trimmed by 10 bases and J by 5 bases, 15 bases remained unmatched. This CDR3 is CATRDGTSGWNEQYV. For the CDR3, the DNA is TGTGCCACCAGGGACGGAACTAGCGGGTGGAACGAGCAGTACGTC.

The chain combines TRBV29-1 with TRBJ1-1; D remains unclear. V dropped 5 bases and J dropped 1 base, with 14 bases sitting between them. The CDR3 is made up of 14 amino acids. CDR1 and CDR2 (germline): SQVTM, ANQGSEA. In DNA, the CDR3 is TGCAGCGTTTCATTAGAGCATCCGAACACTGAAGCTTTCTTT. Protein product: CSVSLEHPNTEAFF.